Sequencing of this T cell receptor beta chain was carried out in a study of T cell changes during pregnancy in multiple sclerosis. The V and J ends lost 0 bases and 1 base, in that order; junction bases with no gene match: 3. CDR1 ENHRY and CDR2 SYGVKD come from the germline V gene. The CDR3 loop spans 16 amino acids. Generated by immunoSEQ multiplex PCR, the TCRdb table keeps only in-frame clones and is missing some. The sample yields around 71,000 clones, approximately 90% seen once. The rearrangement uses TRBV10-3 and TRBJ1-5; TRBD1 matches at 7 bases. The sequences come from peripheral blood, collected in the third trimester of pregnancy. This receptor was obtained from a female donor with multiple sclerosis, enrolled in a pregnancy study. The CDR3 protein is CAISESTGASNQPQHF. CDR3 nucleotides: TGTGCCATCAGTGAGTCTACAGGGGCGAGCAATCAGCCCCAGCATTTT.